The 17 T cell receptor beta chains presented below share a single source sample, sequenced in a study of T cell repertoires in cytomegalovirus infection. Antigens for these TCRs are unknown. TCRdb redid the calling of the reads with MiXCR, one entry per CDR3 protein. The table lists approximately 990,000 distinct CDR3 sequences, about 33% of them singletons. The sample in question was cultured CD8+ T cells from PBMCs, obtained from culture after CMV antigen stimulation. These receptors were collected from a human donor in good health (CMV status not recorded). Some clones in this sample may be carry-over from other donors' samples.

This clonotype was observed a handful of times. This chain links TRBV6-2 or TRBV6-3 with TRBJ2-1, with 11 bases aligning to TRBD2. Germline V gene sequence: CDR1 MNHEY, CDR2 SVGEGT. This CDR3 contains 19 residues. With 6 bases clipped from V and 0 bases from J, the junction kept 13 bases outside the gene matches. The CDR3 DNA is TGTGCCAGCAGCTCTAGCGGGGGGAGATACACCCGCTCCTACAATGAGCAGTTCTTC. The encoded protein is CASSSSGGRYTRSYNEQFF.

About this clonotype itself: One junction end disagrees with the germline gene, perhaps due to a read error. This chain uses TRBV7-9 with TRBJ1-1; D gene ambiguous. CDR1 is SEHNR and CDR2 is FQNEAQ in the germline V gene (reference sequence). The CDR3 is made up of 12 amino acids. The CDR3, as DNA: TGTGTCAGCAGCCAGGACGGGGTTGAAGCTTTCTTT. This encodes CVSSQDGVEAFF.

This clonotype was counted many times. CDR3 bases: TGTGCCAGCAGCGTTGGGACGCTGAACACTGAAGCTTTCTTT. As protein: CASSVGTLNTEAFF. The rearrangement joins TRBV9 to TRBJ1-1; a weak D match, TRBD1 (5 bases). Germline V gene lookup returns CDR1 SGDLS and CDR2 YYNGEE. Trimming took off 2 bases at V and 0 bases at J, with 8 bases between the two ends. The CDR3 runs 14 residues.

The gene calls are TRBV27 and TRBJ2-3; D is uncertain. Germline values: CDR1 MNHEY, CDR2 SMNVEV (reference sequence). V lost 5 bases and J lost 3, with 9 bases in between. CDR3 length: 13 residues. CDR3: CASSLLWTDTQYF. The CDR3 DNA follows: TGTGCCAGCAGTCTCCTATGGACAGATACGCAGTATTTT.

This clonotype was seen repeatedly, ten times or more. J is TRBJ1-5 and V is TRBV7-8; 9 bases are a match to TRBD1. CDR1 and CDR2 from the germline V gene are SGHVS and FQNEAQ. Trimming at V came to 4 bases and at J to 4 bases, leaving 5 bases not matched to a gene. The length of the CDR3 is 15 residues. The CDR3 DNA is TGTGCCAGCAGCTCCGGACAGGGGCGGAATCAGCCCCAGCATTTT. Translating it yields CASSSGQGRNQPQHF.

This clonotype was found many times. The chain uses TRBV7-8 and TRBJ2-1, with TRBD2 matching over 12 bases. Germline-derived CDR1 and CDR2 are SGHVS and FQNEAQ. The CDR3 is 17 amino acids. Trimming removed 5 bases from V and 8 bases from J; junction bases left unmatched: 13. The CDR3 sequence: CASSLRLAGVEKDEQFF. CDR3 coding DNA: TGTGCCAGCAGCCTCCGACTAGCGGGGGTGGAAAAGGATGAGCAGTTCTTC. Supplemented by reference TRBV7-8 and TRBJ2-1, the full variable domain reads GAGVSQSPRYKVAKRGQDVALRCDPISGHVSLFWYQQALGQGPEFLTYFQNEAQLDKSGLPSDRFFAERPEGSVSTLKIQRTQQEDSAVYLCASSLRLAGVEKDEQFFGPGTRLTVL.

CDR3 region: CSASSGGGNTIYF. Written as DNA, the CDR3 is TGCAGTGCCTCCTCAGGGGGTGGAAACACCATATATTTT. The chain uses TRBV20-1 and TRBJ1-3; 7 positions agree with TRBD1. Trimming took 6 bases from V and 3 from J; bases not matched to a gene: 5. The CDR3 has 13 residues. CDR1 DFQATT and CDR2 SNEGSKA come from the germline V gene (reference sequence).

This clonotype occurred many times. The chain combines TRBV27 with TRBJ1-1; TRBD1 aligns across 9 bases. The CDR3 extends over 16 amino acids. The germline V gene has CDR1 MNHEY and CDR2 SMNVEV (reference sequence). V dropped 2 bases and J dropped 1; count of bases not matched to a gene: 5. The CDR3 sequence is CASSLTKQGANTEAFF. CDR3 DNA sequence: TGTGCCAGCAGTTTAACTAAACAGGGGGCGAACACTGAAGCTTTCTTT.

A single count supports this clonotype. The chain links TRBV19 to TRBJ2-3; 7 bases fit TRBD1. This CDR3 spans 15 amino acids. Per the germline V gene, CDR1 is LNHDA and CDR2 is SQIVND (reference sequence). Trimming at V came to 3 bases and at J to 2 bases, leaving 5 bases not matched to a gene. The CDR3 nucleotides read TGTGCCAGTAGTATGTACGGGACAGACACAGATACGCAGTATTTT. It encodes CASSMYGTDTDTQYF. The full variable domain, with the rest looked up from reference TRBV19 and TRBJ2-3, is DGGITQSPKYLFRKEGQNVTLSCEQNLNHDAMYWYRQDPGQGLRLIYYSQIVNDFQKGDIAEGYSVSREKKESFPLTVTSAQKNPTAFYLCASSMYGTDTDTQYFGPGTRLTVL.

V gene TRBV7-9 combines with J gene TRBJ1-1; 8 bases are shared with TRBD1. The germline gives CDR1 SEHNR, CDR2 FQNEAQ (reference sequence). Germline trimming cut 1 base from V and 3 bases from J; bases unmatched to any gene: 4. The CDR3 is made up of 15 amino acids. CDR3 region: CASSLVLQGDTEAFF. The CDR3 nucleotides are TGTGCCAGCAGCTTAGTCCTACAGGGGGACACTGAAGCTTTCTTT.

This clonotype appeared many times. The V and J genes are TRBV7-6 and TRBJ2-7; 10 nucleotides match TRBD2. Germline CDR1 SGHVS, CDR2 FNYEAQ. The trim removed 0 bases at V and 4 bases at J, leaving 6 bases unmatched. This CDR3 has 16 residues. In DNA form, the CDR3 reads TGTGCCAGCAGCTTAGCGTCCCTAGCGGGGGTATACGAGCAGTACTTC. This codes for CASSLASLAGVYEQYF. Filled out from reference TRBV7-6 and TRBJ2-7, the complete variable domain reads GAGVSQSPRYKVTKRGQDVALRCDPISGHVSLYWYRQALGQGPEFLTYFNYEAQQDKSGLPNDRFSAERPEGSISTLTIQRTEQRDSAMYRCASSLASLAGVYEQYFGPGTRLTVT.

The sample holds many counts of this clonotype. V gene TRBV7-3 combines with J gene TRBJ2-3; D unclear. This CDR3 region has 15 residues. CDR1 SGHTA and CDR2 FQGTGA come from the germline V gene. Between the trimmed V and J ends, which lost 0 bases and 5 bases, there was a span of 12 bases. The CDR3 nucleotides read TGTGCCAGCAGCTTAACGGGCTATGGTAGAGATACGCAGTATTTT. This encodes CASSLTGYGRDTQYF.

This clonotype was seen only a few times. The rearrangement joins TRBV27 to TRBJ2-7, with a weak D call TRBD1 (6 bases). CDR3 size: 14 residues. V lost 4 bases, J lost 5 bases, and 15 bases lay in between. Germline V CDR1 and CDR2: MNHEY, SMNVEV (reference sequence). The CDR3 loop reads CASSWTRQADEQYF. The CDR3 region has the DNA TGTGCCAGCAGTTGGACCCGACAGGCCGACGAGCAGTACTTC.

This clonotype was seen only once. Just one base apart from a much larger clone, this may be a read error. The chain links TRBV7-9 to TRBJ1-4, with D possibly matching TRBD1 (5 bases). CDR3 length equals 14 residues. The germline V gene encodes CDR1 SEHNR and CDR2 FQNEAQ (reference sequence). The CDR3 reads CVSSHDGGVEKLFF. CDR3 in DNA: TGTGTCAGCAGCCATGATGGGGGTGTTGAAAAACTGTTTTTT.

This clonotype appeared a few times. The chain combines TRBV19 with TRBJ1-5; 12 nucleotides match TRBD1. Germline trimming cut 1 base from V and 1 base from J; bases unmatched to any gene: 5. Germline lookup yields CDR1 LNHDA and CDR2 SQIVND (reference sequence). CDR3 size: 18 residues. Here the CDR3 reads CASSIAGTGGWSNQPQHF. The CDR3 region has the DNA TGTGCCAGTAGTATAGCAGGGACAGGGGGCTGGAGCAATCAGCCCCAGCATTTT.

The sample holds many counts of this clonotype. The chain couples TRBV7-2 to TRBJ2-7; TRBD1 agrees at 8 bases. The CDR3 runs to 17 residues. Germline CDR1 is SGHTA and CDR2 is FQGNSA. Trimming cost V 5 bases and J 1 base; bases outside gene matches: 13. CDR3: CASSPRGTGDLSYEQYF. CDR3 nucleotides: TGTGCCAGCAGCCCCCGCGGGACAGGCGATCTATCCTACGAGCAGTACTTC.

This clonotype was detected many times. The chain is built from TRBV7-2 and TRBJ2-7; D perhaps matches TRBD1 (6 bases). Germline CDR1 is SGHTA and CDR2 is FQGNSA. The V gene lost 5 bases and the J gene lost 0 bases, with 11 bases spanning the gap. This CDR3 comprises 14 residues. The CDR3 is CASSPQGFSYEQYV. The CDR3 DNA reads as TGTGCCAGCAGCCCCCAGGGGTTCTCCTACGAGCAGTACGTC.